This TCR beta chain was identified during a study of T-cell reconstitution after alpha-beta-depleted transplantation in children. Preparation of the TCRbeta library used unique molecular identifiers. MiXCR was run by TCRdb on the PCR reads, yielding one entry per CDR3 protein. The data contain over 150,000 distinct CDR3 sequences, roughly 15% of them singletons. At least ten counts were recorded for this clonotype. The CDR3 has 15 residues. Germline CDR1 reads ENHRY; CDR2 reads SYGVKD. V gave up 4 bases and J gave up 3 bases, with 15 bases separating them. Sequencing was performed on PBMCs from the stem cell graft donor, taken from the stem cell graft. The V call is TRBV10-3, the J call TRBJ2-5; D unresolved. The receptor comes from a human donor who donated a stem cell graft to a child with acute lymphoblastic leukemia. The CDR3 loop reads CAISGYDTPEETQYF. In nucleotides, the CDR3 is TGTGCCATCAGTGGTTACGACACGCCAGAAGAGACCCAGTACTTC.